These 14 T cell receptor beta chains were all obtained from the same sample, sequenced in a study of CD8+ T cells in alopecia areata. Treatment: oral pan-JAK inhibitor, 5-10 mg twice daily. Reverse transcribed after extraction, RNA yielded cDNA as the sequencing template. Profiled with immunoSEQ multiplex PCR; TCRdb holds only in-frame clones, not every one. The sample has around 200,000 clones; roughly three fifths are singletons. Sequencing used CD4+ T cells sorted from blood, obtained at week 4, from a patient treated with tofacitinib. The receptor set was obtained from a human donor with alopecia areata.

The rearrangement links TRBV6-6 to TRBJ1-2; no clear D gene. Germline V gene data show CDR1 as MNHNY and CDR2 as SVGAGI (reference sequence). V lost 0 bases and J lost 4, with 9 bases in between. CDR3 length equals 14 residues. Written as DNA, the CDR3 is TGTGCCAGCAGTTACTCCTCGCAGGCCTATGGCTACACCTTC. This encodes CASSYSSQAYGYTF.

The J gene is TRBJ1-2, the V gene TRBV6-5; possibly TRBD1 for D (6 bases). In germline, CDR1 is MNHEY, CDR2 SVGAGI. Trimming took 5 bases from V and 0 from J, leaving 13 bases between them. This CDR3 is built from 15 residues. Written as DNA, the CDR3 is TGTGCCAGCAGTCCTGGGGGGGCGGCTAACTATGGCTACACCTTC. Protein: CASSPGGAANYGYTF.

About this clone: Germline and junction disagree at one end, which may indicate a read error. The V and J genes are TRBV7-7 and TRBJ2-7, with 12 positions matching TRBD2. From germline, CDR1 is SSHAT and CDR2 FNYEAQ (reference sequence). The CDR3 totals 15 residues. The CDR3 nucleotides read TGTGCTAGCAGCCAGGGGTCGACTAGCGGGAGCGAGCAGTACTTC. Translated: CASSQGSTSGSEQYF. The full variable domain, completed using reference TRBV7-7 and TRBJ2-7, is GAGVSQSPRYKVTKRGQDVTLRCDPISSHATLYWYQQALGQGPEFLTYFNYEAQPDKSGLPSDRFSAERPEGSISTLTIQRTEQRDSAMYRCASSQGSTSGSEQYFGPGTRLTVT.

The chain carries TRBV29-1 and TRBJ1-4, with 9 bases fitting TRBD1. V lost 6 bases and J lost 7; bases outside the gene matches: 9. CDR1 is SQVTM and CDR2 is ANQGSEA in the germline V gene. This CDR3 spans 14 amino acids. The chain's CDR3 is CSVEQTGGSEKLFF. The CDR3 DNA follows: TGCAGCGTAGAACAAACAGGGGGCAGTGAAAAACTGTTTTTT.

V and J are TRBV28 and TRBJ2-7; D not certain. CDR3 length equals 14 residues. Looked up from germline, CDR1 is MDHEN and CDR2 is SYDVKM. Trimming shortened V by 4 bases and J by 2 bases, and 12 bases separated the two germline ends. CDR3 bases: TGTGCCAGCAGTTCCCCAGCTAGGACCTACGAGCAGTACTTC. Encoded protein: CASSSPARTYEQYF.

CDR3 DNA sequence: TGTGCCAGCAGTGCAGGGCACCGCGAGACCCAGTACTTC. Protein sequence: CASSAGHRETQYF. V and J are TRBV2 and TRBJ2-5, with D possibly being TRBD1 (5 bases). The CDR3 runs 13 residues. Between the trimmed V and J ends, which lost 4 bases and 5 bases, there was a span of 11 bases. Germline CDR1 reads SNHLY; CDR2 reads FYNNEI.

CDR3 bases: TGTGCCAGCAGCTTAGTGGGTAGGGCAGGGCCGGGCTACACCTTC. It codes for CASSLVGRAGPGYTF. The chain is built from TRBV7-2 and TRBJ1-2, with D perhaps matching TRBD1 (5 bases). The CDR3 has 15 amino acids. Trimming took off 1 base at V and 8 bases at J, with 17 bases between the two ends. Looked up from germline, CDR1 is SGHTA and CDR2 is FQGNSA.

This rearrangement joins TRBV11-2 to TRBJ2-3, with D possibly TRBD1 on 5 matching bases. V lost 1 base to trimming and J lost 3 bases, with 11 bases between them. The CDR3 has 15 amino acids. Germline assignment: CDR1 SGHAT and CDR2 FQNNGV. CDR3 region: CASSLGTTSTDTQYF. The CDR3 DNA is TGTGCCAGCAGCTTAGGGACAACCTCTACAGATACGCAGTATTTT.

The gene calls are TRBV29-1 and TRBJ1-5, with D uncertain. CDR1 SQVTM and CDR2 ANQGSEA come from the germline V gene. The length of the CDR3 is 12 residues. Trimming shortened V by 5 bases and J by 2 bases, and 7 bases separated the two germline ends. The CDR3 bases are TGCAGCGTTTCCAGCCGCAATCAGCCCCAGCATTTT. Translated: CSVSSRNQPQHF.

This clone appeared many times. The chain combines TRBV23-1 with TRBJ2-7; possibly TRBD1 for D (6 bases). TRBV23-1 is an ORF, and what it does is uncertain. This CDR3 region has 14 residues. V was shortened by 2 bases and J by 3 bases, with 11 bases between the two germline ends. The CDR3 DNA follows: TGCGCCAGCAGTCAAACCGGGACAAACTACGAGCAGTACTTC. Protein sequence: CASSQTGTNYEQYF.

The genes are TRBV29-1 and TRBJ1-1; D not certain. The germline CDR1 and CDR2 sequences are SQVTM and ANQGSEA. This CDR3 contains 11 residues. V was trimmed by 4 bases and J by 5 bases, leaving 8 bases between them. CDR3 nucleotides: TGCAGCGTTGTAGGACGGACTGAAGCTTTCTTT. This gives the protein CSVVGRTEAFF.

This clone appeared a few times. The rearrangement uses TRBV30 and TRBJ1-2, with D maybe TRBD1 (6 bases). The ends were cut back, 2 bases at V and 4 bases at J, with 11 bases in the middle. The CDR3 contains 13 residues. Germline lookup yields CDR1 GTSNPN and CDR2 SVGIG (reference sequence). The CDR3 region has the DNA TGTGCCTGGAGTCCACAGGGTACCTATGGCTACACCTTC. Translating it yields CAWSPQGTYGYTF.

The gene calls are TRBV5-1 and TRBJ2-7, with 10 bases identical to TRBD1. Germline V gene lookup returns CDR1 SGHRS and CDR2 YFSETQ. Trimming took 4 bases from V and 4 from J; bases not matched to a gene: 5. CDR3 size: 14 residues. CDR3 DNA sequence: TGCGCCAGCAGCCTCCGGGACAGGGGTTACGAGCAGTACTTC. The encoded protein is CASSLRDRGYEQYF.

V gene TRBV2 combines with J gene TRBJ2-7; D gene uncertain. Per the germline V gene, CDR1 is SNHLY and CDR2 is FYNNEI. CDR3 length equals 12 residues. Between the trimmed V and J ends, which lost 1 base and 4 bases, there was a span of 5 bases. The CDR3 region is CASSEGFYEQYF. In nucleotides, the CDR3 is TGTGCCAGCAGTGAAGGCTTTTACGAGCAGTACTTC.